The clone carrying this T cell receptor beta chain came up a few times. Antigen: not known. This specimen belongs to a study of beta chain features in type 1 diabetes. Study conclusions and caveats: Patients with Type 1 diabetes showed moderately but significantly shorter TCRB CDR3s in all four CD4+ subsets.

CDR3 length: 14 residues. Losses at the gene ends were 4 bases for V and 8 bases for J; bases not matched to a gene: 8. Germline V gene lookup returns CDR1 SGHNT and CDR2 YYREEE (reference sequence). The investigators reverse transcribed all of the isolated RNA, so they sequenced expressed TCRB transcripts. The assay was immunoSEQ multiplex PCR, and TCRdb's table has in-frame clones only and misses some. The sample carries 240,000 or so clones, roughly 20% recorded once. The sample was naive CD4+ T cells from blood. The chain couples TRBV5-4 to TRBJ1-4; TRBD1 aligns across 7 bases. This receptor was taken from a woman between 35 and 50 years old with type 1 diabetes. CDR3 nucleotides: TGTGCCAGCAGCCCCGGGACAGAATGGGAAAAACTGTTTTTT. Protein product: CASSPGTEWEKLFF.